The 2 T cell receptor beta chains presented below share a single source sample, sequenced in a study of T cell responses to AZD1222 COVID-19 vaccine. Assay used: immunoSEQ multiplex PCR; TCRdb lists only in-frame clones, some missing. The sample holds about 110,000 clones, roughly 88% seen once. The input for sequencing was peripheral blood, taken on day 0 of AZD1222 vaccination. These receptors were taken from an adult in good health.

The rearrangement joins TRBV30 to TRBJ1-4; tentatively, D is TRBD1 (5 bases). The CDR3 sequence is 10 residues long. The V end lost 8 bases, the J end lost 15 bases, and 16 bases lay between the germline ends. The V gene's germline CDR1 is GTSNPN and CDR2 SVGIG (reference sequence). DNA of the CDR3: TGTGCCGGGGCCGGGCCTCCGATGTTTTTT. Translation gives CAGAGPPMFF.

CDR3 nucleotide sequence: TGCAGCGTTCGTATTGTGTCCTACAATGAGCAGTTCTTC. It encodes CSVRIVSYNEQFF. This chain uses TRBV29-1 with TRBJ2-1, with D unclear. The CDR3 spans 13 residues. Germline V gives CDR1 SQVTM, CDR2 ANQGSEA. Trimming shortened V by 5 bases and J by 1 base, and 9 bases separated the two germline ends.